A selection of T cell receptor beta chains follows, all from one sample in a study of cytotoxic CD8 clonotypes in ibrutinib-treated CLL. The method was immunoSEQ multiplex PCR; TCRdb's version includes in-frame clones alone and lacks a portion of them. The sample holds 130,000 or so clones, less than 90% seen once. The sequencing used PBMCs, collected after 24 months of ibrutinib treatment. These receptor sequences come from a human donor with chronic lymphocytic leukemia. CDR3s include the opening cysteine and the closing phenylalanine or tryptophan. The D gene is left open where the match is weak. Some rows mark clone size as missing; the rest say once, few, many or name a class of expanded clone.

D gene: NA
clone size: NA
V gene: TRBV6-5
J gene: TRBJ1-3
CDR3 DNA: TGTGCCAGCATGCGGGGAGGTGGAAACACCATATATTTT
CDR3 protein: CASMRGGGNTIYF

D gene: NA
clone size: NA
V gene: TRBV20-1
J gene: TRBJ1-2
CDR3 DNA: TGCAGTGCTAGAGTAGTAGATGGCTACACCTTC
CDR3 protein: CSARVVDGYTF

D gene: NA
clone size: NA
V gene: TRBV6-5
J gene: TRBJ1-1
CDR3 DNA: TGTGCCAGCAGCCGAGGACTGCTGAACACTGAAGCTTTCTTT
CDR3 protein: CASSRGLLNTEAFF

D gene: NA
clone size: once
V gene: TRBV6-5
J gene: TRBJ2-7
CDR3 DNA: TGTGCCAGCAGCTGGGACAACTACGAGCAGTACTTC
CDR3 protein: CASSWDNYEQYF

D gene: TRBD2
clone size: NA
V gene: TRBV19
J gene: TRBJ2-5
CDR3 DNA: TGTGCCAGTAGTAGTAGGACTAGCGGAAAAGAGACCCAGTACTTC
CDR3 protein: CASSSRTSGKETQYF

D gene: TRBD1
clone size: NA
V gene: TRBV7-2
J gene: TRBJ1-5
CDR3 DNA: TGTGCCAGCAGCCCGAGGACAGGGCAGAATCAGCCCCAGCATTTT
CDR3 protein: CASSPRTGQNQPQHF

D gene: NA
clone size: NA
V gene: TRBV4-3
J gene: TRBJ2-2
CDR3 DNA: TGCGCCAGCAGCCAACTCGTCTACACCGGGGAGCTGTTTTTT
CDR3 protein: CASSQLVYTGELFF

D gene: NA
clone size: once
V gene: TRBV7-8
J gene: TRBJ2-3
CDR3 DNA: TGTGCCAGCAGCTTAGGGTGGGGAGGCACAGATACGCAGTATTTT
CDR3 protein: CASSLGWGGTDTQYF

D gene: NA
clone size: NA
V gene: TRBV27
J gene: TRBJ2-7
CDR3 DNA: TGTGCCAGCAGTTTATCGGGGGGGCTGCGCGAGCAGTACTTC
CDR3 protein: CASSLSGGLREQYF

D gene: NA
clone size: NA
V gene: TRBV28
J gene: TRBJ2-5
CDR3 DNA: TGTGCCAGCAGTTTATTTTCACAGGGTTACTGGACCCAGTACTTC
CDR3 protein: CASSLFSQGYWTQYF

D gene: NA
clone size: NA
V gene: TRBV9
J gene: TRBJ1-1
CDR3 DNA: TGTGCCAGCAGCGTAGTGGGGCTGGAGGTTTTGGACACTGAAGCTTTCTTT
CDR3 protein: CASSVVGLEVLDTEAFF

D gene: NA
clone size: NA
V gene: TRBV9
J gene: TRBJ1-4
CDR3 DNA: TGTGCCAGCAGCTCCCAGGGCGCGGAGGGGAAAAAACTGTTTTTT
CDR3 protein: CASSSQGAEGKKLFF

D gene: NA
clone size: NA
V gene: TRBV5-1
J gene: TRBJ2-1
CDR3 DNA: TGCGCCAGCAGTGGGTCTTCCTACAATGAGCAGTTCTTC
CDR3 protein: CASSGSSYNEQFF